This T cell receptor beta chain stems from a study of OX40 agonist ivuxolimab in advanced cancers. The length of the CDR3 is 17 residues. Germline CDR1 SGHTA, CDR2 FQGNSA. With V trimmed by 2 bases and J by 4 bases, 11 bases remained unmatched. Profiling relied on immunoSEQ multiplex PCR, and the TCRdb table lists in-frame clones only, not all of them. The sample records tens of thousands of clones, around four fifths being singletons. V is TRBV7-2 and J is TRBJ2-5; 9 bases line up with TRBD1. Sequenced material: CD4+ or CD8+ T cells sorted from blood, taken in a trial of the OX40 agonist ivuxolimab. The sequence was collected from an adult with an advanced solid tumor such as melanoma, head and neck, liver or kidney cancer. CDR3 sequence (DNA): TGTGCCAGCAGCTTACGAACAGGGGGCAGTCAGGGAGAGACCCAGTACTTC. Amino acids: CASSLRTGGSQGETQYF.